The T cell receptor (beta chain) described here comes from a study of molecular identifiers for immune sequencing clone quantification. This clonotype was seen at least ten times. Its antigen is unidentified. TCRdb re-derived calls from the PCR reads in MiXCR, one entry per CDR3 protein. In the table there are about 510,000 distinct CDR3 sequences, about 21% of which are singletons. Trimming removed 2 bases at V and 5 bases at J, with 17 bases between. The CDR3 sequence is 16 residues long. Germline loops: CDR1 SGHNT, CDR2 YYREEE (reference sequence). Notes on the study in general: The study found clones above 20 RNA copies held over 99% of effector molecules and under 1% in naive cells. Jurkat TCR RNA spiked in from one cell (amid 800,000 to 1,000,000 naive cells) was reportedly detectable. Sizes of clones that are highly expanded could be underestimated (if identical TCR molecules share a barcode).

The naive CD8 libraries originated from between about 18,000 and 1,000,000 sorted cells and drew on 10%, 30% or 50% RNA. This receptor was identified in a human donor in good health. Some libraries in this study had Jurkat cell RNA spiked in. The sample was naive CD8+ T cells from blood, with Jurkat cell RNA spiked in. As for subset: FACS-sorted CD8+CD4-CCR7+CD45RA+ naive T cells. V and J are TRBV5-4 and TRBJ1-5, with a possible D match to TRBD1 (6 bases). This CDR3 reads CASSFGRGRGDQPQHF. The CDR3 DNA reads as TGTGCCAGCAGCTTTGGTCGCGGCAGGGGAGATCAGCCCCAGCATTTT.